The 3 T cell receptor beta chains in this list originate from one sample, sequenced in a study of shared clonotypes between healthy human individuals. Assay: immunoSEQ multiplex PCR; the TCRdb copy retains only in-frame clones and omits some. The table has some 2.1 million clones, roughly 95% seen once. Input material: naive CD4+ T cells sorted from blood. Subset in this sample: CD45RA+ positively selected. These receptors all come from a man aged 18 to 30 in good health.

This chain joins TRBV7-9 and TRBJ1-6; no reliable D call. CDR3 length equals 12 residues. V gave up 3 bases and J gave up 9 bases, with 6 bases separating them. Germline values: CDR1 SEHNR, CDR2 FQNEAQ (reference sequence). The CDR3 spells CASSFGSSPLHF. The CDR3 bases are TGTGCCAGCAGCTTCGGAAGTTCACCCCTCCACTTT.

Details on this clone: Compared with germline, one end of the junction differs, possibly owing to a read error. The chain joins TRBV27 to TRBJ2-1, with D unclear. This CDR3 comprises 11 residues. Germline V gene lookup returns CDR1 MNHEY and CDR2 SMNVEV (reference sequence). DNA of the CDR3: TGTGCCAGCAGTGTATCCAATGAGCAGTTCTTC. Translated: CASSVSNEQFF.

The CDR3 DNA follows: TGTGCCATCAGTGGACAGGTCCAGGGGCAAAATGAGCAGTTCTTC. Translated: CAISGQVQGQNEQFF. This sequence joins TRBV10-3 and TRBJ2-1; possible D gene TRBD1, 6 bases. Germline CDR1 reads ENHRY; CDR2 reads SYGVKD. V dropped 4 bases and J dropped 7 bases, with 17 bases sitting between them. The CDR3 has 15 amino acids.